This note documents a single T cell receptor (beta chain) sequence. What it binds is not known. Sequencing was performed with immunoSEQ multiplex PCR; in TCRdb, only in-frame clones are kept and a portion is missing. The sample has about 21,000 clones, about 95% seen once; the top ten hold about 2%. Sorted regulatory T cells were CD4-positive, CD25-high and CD127-low or negative. These data are taken from a study of B cell selection in AIRE deficiency. Overall study results and limits: AIRE-deficient Tconv and Treg repertoires matched healthy donors in TCRBV, CDR3 length, diversity. Healthy donors alone shared about a third of some 3,300 Treg sequences; patients alone less than 10%. About 30.6% of healthy-shared Treg TCRbeta sequences appeared in patient Tconv cells.

The CDR3 length is 15 residues. Deletions cut 7 bases from V and 2 bases from J, with 12 bases between. Germline CDR1 reads LNHDA; CDR2 reads SQIVND (reference sequence). The sample comprised Tregs sorted from PBMCs. This TCR was recovered from a human donor with AIRE deficiency. The V gene is TRBV19, the J gene TRBJ2-6, with D possibly matching TRBD2 (5 bases). For the CDR3, the DNA is TGTGCCAGTAATTTCCGGAGGACTGGGGCCAACGTCCTGACTTTC. Amino acid sequence: CASNFRRTGANVLTF.